A single sample gave rise to the 8 T cell receptor beta chains below, sequenced in a study of CD8+CD57+ T cells in acquired aplastic anemia. Genomic DNA acted as the template from which TCR beta VDJ combination and CDR3 sequence profiling were carried out. A single record per CDR3 protein comes from TCRdb applying MiXCR to the reads. The sample contains about 220,000 distinct CDR3 sequences, approximately 35% of which appear only once. Material: sorted CD4+, CD8+, or CD8+CD57+ T cells (not recorded which) from PBMCs. The receptors were sampled from a human donor in good health, serving as a control.

This clonotype turned up a few times. The gene calls are TRBV6-1 and TRBJ2-3; weak D call: TRBD2 (5 bases). This CDR3 has 14 residues. The V gene's germline CDR1 is MNHNS and CDR2 SASEGT. V lost 7 bases and J lost 4, with 15 bases in between. The CDR3 DNA reads TGTGCCAGCAATCGGGGAGACGGGCCAGATACGCAGTATTTT. Its translation: CASNRGDGPDTQYF.

V usage is TRBV20-1 and J usage is TRBJ2-4; maybe TRBD1 (6 bases). CDR1 and CDR2 (germline): DFQATT, SNEGSKA (reference sequence). The ends were cut back, 6 bases at V and 9 bases at J, with 18 bases in the middle. The length of the CDR3 is 13 residues. CDR3: CSAPLQGGGIQYF. In DNA, the CDR3 is TGCAGTGCCCCCCTACAGGGTGGTGGCATTCAGTACTTC.

Regarding this clonotype: A read error may explain this, as a much larger clone is one base away. The chain is built from TRBV11-2 and TRBJ1-6; TRBD1 aligns across 8 bases. This CDR3 has 14 residues. Trimming cost V 5 bases and J 11 bases; bases outside gene matches: 8. Germline V lookup: CDR1 SGHAT, CDR2 FQNNGV. The CDR3 loop reads CASSRDRGYPPLHF. The CDR3 DNA sequence: TGTGCCAGCAGCCGCGACAGGGGCTACCCACCCCTCCACTTT.

This clonotype has at least ten counts. The chain recombines TRBV14 with TRBJ2-7; no clear D gene. Per germline, CDR1 SGHDN and CDR2 FVKESK. The CDR3 loop spans 14 amino acids. Between the trimmed V and J ends, which lost 4 bases and 0 bases, there was a span of 10 bases. The CDR3 sequence is CASSRLGNSYEQYF. The CDR3 DNA reads TGTGCCAGCAGCCGATTGGGGAACTCCTACGAGCAGTACTTC.

The J gene is TRBJ2-7, the V gene TRBV25-1; weak D call: TRBD1 (6 bases). The ends were cut back, 7 bases at V and 1 base at J, with 14 bases in the middle. Germline V lookup: CDR1 MGHDK, CDR2 SYGVNS. This CDR3 has 14 residues. CDR3 residues: CASNRDTDSYEQYF. The CDR3 DNA is TGTGCCAGCAACCGGGACACAGATTCCTACGAGCAGTACTTC.

This clonotype appeared many times. This chain connects TRBV7-9 to TRBJ1-3; the D is unclear. The CDR3 is made up of 17 amino acids. CDR1 and CDR2 (germline): SEHNR, FQNEAQ (reference sequence). V lost 4 bases and J lost 0, with 16 bases in between. This CDR3 is CASSYRTGSISGNTIYF. CDR3 DNA: TGTGCCAGCAGCTACCGGACGGGTTCCATCTCTGGAAACACCATATATTTT.

As regards this clonotype: Mismatch with germline at one junction end may stem from a read error. The CDR3 DNA sequence: TGTGCCAGCAGTCTGGGAGGGAGGGGAAGCACCATATATTTT. This gives the protein CASSLGGRGSTIYF. J is TRBJ1-3 and V is TRBV12-3 or TRBV12-4; D is possibly TRBD1 (5 bases). The CDR3 loop spans 14 amino acids.

With respect to this clonotype: Just one base apart from a much larger clone, this may be a read error. As the CDR3 is not closed by the conserved phenylalanine or tryptophan, this likely results from a read error. V gene TRBV2 combines with J gene TRBJ1-4; no firm D call. CDR3 length equals 13 residues. Trimming stripped 8 bases from V and 8 bases from J, with 15 bases between. Germline V gene sequence: CDR1 SNHLY, CDR2 FYNNEI. The CDR3 region has the DNA TGTGCCAGCTCTCCGGGGATTAGAGAAAAACTGTTTTGT. This codes for CASSPGIREKLFC.